This T cell receptor (beta chain) was sequenced in a study of shared clonotypes between healthy human individuals. Trimming left V 4 bases short and J 4 bases short, with 9 bases between. The V gene's germline CDR1 is KGHSH and CDR2 LQKENI. This CDR3 comprises 13 residues. Assay: immunoSEQ multiplex PCR; the TCRdb copy retains only in-frame clones and omits some. The table shows 2 million to 2.5 million clones, with just under 95% occurring only once. This sequence joins TRBV18 and TRBJ2-3; a possible D gene is TRBD1 (5 bases). Sequences were obtained from naive CD4+ T cells from PBMCs. Subset specified: CD45RA+ positively selected. The TCR comes from a man between 18 and 29 years old in good health. Some clones in this sample may be carry-over from other donors' samples. CDR3 nucleotides: TGTGCCAGCTCACGGCAGGGTGCAGATACGCAGTATTTT. This codes for CASSRQGADTQYF.